These 25 T cell receptor beta chains originate from one sample sequenced in a study of T-cell memory formation after mild COVID-19 (dated by TCRdb to 2020 to 2023). Libraries were built with 5' RACE. The run used an Illumina NovaSeq 6000. TCRdb itself trimmed the public reads at Q25 with fastp, ran MiXCR and retained productive beta chains. Rows are unified per CDR3 protein, each entry keeping the most common DNA and genes. This sample comprises approximately 560,000 distinct CDR3 sequences, 17% of them detected only once. The ten most abundant clones make up approximately 8.1% of the sample. The sequenced sample consisted of PBMCs or a T cell subset sorted from them (not recorded which). The source of these receptors is an adult woman who had mild COVID-19 (a few samples of this study predate the infection). The sample titles of this study are shuffled in the database, so cell type and time point are left out; the donor was told from shared clones.

This clonotype appeared a few times. V is TRBV7-9 and J is TRBJ2-7; 9 bases match TRBD1. Trimming cost V 4 bases and J 5 bases; bases outside gene matches: 9. CDR1 is SEHNR, CDR2 FQNEAQ, per germline (reference sequence). This CDR3 has 15 amino acids. The CDR3 here is CASSSSTGGSHEQYF. In DNA, the CDR3 is TGTGCCAGCAGCTCGTCGACAGGGGGATCCCACGAGCAGTACTTC.

This clonotype was seen at least ten times. The V call is TRBV20-1, the J call TRBJ1-1; D possibly corresponds to TRBD1 (5 bases). Trimming took 0 bases from V and 4 from J, leaving 12 bases between them. The CDR3 is 14 amino acids. CDR1 and CDR2 from the germline V gene are DFQATT and SNEGSKA (reference sequence). Here the CDR3 reads CSARDTGLVTEAFF. CDR3 DNA: TGCAGTGCTAGAGATACGGGGCTGGTCACTGAAGCTTTCTTT.

This clonotype was seen a handful of times. The CDR3 region is CASSLELAGRPFRTDTQYF. CDR3 nucleotides: TGTGCCAGCAGTTTAGAACTAGCGGGTCGGCCGTTCCGCACAGATACGCAGTATTTT. The chain couples TRBV12-3 or TRBV12-4 to TRBJ2-3; 9 positions match TRBD2. The CDR3 extends over 19 amino acids. The trim removed 1 base at V and 1 base at J, leaving 12 bases unmatched.

The chain carries TRBV12-3 or TRBV12-4 and TRBJ2-7, with a tentative D call TRBD1 (6 bases). V was pared by 2 bases and J by 3 bases, with 20 bases between. The CDR3 sequence is 17 residues long. The CDR3 loop reads CASSLNVAGTHFYEQYF. The CDR3 DNA follows: TGTGCCAGCAGTTTAAATGTGGCCGGGACACACTTCTACGAGCAGTACTTC.

The chain carries TRBV27 and TRBJ1-1, with D perhaps TRBD1 (5 bases). The CDR3 is made up of 16 amino acids. From germline, CDR1 is MNHEY and CDR2 SMNVEV (reference sequence). V lost 4 bases and J lost 1, with 16 bases in between. The CDR3 region is CASSSPRGRPNTEAFF. Here the CDR3 DNA reads TGTGCCAGCAGTTCTCCGAGGGGACGGCCGAACACTGAAGCTTTCTTT.

Remarks on this clonotype: An end of the junction does not agree with germline; a read error may underlie this. This rearrangement joins TRBV7-2 to TRBJ2-1, with 10 positions matching TRBD2. The germline V gene has CDR1 SGHTA and CDR2 FQGNSA. The CDR3 length is 15 residues. CDR3 bases: TGTGCCAGCAGATTAGCGGGAGGTATTAACAATGAGCAGTTCTTC. Translation gives CASRLAGGINNEQFF.

The chain carries TRBV11-2 and TRBJ2-1; 11 bases line up with TRBD2. This CDR3 is built from 17 residues. Looked up from germline, CDR1 is SGHAT and CDR2 is FQNNGV. Unmatched junction bases numbered 10, after V lost 3 bases and J lost 6 bases. The CDR3 spells CASSFSLAGDVGNEQFF. DNA for the CDR3: TGTGCCAGCAGCTTCTCACTAGCGGGAGACGTTGGCAATGAGCAGTTCTTC.

This chain links TRBV9 with TRBJ2-5; D might be TRBD2 (5 bases). The V end was cut by 1 base, the J end by 6 bases, with 16 bases between. The CDR3 has 15 amino acids. CDR1 is SGDLS and CDR2 is YYNGEE in the germline V gene. CDR3: CASSVSWAREKTQYF. CDR3 DNA: TGTGCCAGCAGCGTATCCTGGGCAAGGGAGAAGACCCAGTACTTC.

This clonotype was seen a few times. The chain's CDR3 is CASSLTGQGIKEKLFF. Here the CDR3 DNA reads TGTGCCAGCAGCCTCACCGGACAGGGGATAAAGGAAAAACTGTTTTTT. The chain uses TRBV11-1 and TRBJ1-4; 9 bases fit TRBD1. The germline CDR1 and CDR2 sequences are SGHAT and FQDESV (reference sequence). Losses at the gene ends were 5 bases for V and 8 bases for J; bases not matched to a gene: 12. This CDR3 contains 16 residues.

This clonotype was observed many times. The chain's CDR3 is CSARDRRSAGLNTIYF. Written as DNA, the CDR3 is TGCAGTGCTAGAGATCGTCGGTCAGCGGGTTTGAACACCATATATTTT. J is TRBJ1-3 and V is TRBV20-1; the D is unclear. This CDR3 is 16 amino acids long. V dropped 0 bases and J dropped 7 bases, with 19 bases sitting between them. Germline V gene sequence: CDR1 DFQATT, CDR2 SNEGSKA (reference sequence).

The chain uses TRBV7-2 and TRBJ2-7, with D uncertain. Trimming took 3 bases from V and 1 from J, leaving 10 bases between them. The CDR3 extends over 14 amino acids. Germline assignment: CDR1 SGHTA and CDR2 FQGNSA. The CDR3 reads CASSFGPGSYEQYF. The CDR3 DNA is TGTGCCAGCAGCTTTGGGCCCGGATCCTACGAGCAGTACTTC.

Here the CDR3 reads CASSNRGRGNNSPLHF. DNA of the CDR3: TGTGCCAGCAGTAACAGGGGCCGAGGGAATAATTCACCCCTCCACTTT. V gene TRBV12-3 or TRBV12-4 combines with J gene TRBJ1-6; 7 bases match TRBD1. Trimming at V came to 5 bases and at J to 5 bases, leaving 9 bases not matched to a gene. The CDR3 runs 16 residues.

This clonotype came up a few times. The chain carries TRBV30 and TRBJ2-1; TRBD2 matches at 10 bases. The germline V gene has CDR1 GTSNPN and CDR2 SVGIG (reference sequence). V lost 1 base and J lost 10; bases outside the gene matches: 1. The CDR3 has 12 amino acids. The CDR3 loop is CAWSASGREQFF. The DNA of the CDR3 is TGTGCCTGGAGTGCTAGCGGGAGAGAGCAGTTCTTC.

A few counts support this clonotype. V usage is TRBV19 and J usage is TRBJ1-5; possible D gene TRBD1, 5 bases. The CDR3 contains 16 residues. V was shortened by 6 bases and J by 2 bases, with 17 bases between the two germline ends. Germline lookup yields CDR1 LNHDA and CDR2 SQIVND (reference sequence). The CDR3 sequence: CASRRIGRGGNQPQHF. CDR3 DNA sequence: TGTGCCAGTAGAAGGATCGGGCGAGGGGGCAATCAGCCCCAGCATTTT.

The chain is built from TRBV7-2 and TRBJ2-7; 7 bases match TRBD1. V was pared by 5 bases and J by 5 bases, with 6 bases of the junction left unmatched. This CDR3 contains 13 residues. Germline V lookup: CDR1 SGHTA, CDR2 FQGNSA. In nucleotides, the CDR3 is TGTGCCAGCAGCCCCGGGACAGTAAACGAGCAGTACTTC. Protein: CASSPGTVNEQYF.

This clonotype has a handful of counts. The chain combines TRBV7-9 with TRBJ1-2; possibly TRBD1 for D (6 bases). Trimming took 1 base from V and 6 from J, leaving 15 bases between them. Germline V gives CDR1 SEHNR, CDR2 FQNEAQ (reference sequence). The CDR3 has 15 residues. CDR3 bases: TGTGCCAGCAGCTTAGGGCCCGACACAGGGAATGGCTACACCTTC. Translation gives CASSLGPDTGNGYTF.

The J gene is TRBJ2-1, the V gene TRBV20-1; the match to TRBD2 covers 9 bases. Germline values: CDR1 DFQATT, CDR2 SNEGSKA (reference sequence). The CDR3 contains 13 residues. V was clipped by 2 bases and J by 7 bases; unmatched bases: 3. The CDR3 sequence is CSARRLAGNEQFF. In DNA, the CDR3 is TGCAGTGCTAGACGGCTAGCGGGAAATGAGCAGTTCTTC.

The chain has TRBV5-1 and TRBJ2-1; D is perhaps TRBD2 (6 bases). Trimming took 3 bases from V and 6 from J, leaving 13 bases between them. This CDR3 has 14 amino acids. Per the germline V gene, CDR1 is SGHRS and CDR2 is YFSETQ. CDR3: CASSSGLERNEQFF. The CDR3 DNA sequence: TGCGCCAGCAGCTCGGGACTTGAACGCAATGAGCAGTTCTTC.

The table lists this clonotype with many counts. The chain has TRBV18 and TRBJ2-7; no reliable D call. V was pared by 2 bases and J by 7 bases, with 12 bases between. The length of the CDR3 is 13 residues. Germline V CDR1 and CDR2: KGHSH, LQKENI. DNA for the CDR3: TGTGCCAGCTCACCAAACTACGTCGGGGAGCAGTACTTC. Residues: CASSPNYVGEQYF.

The chain recombines TRBV3-1 with TRBJ2-7; D may be TRBD2 (7 bases). CDR1 and CDR2 (germline): LGHDT, YNNKEL (reference sequence). The CDR3 loop spans 14 amino acids. The V and J ends lost 6 bases and 2 bases respectively, with 14 bases between them. The CDR3 here is CASSRGGGAYEQYF. The CDR3 region has the DNA TGTGCCAGCAGTCGGGGCGGGGGCGCCTACGAGCAGTACTTC.

V usage is TRBV5-1 and J usage is TRBJ2-7; maybe TRBD2 (5 bases). The CDR3 runs to 14 residues. CDR1 is SGHRS, CDR2 YFSETQ, per germline. Trimming pared 4 bases from V and 0 bases from J, leaving 11 bases between. CDR3 region: CASSPSGYSYEQYF. CDR3 sequence (DNA): TGCGCCAGCAGCCCGAGCGGTTACTCCTACGAGCAGTACTTC.

This clonotype came up a few times. This sequence joins TRBV10-2 and TRBJ2-6; perhaps TRBD1 as D (6 bases). Deletions cut 5 bases from V and 0 bases from J, with 8 bases between. Looked up from germline, CDR1 is WSHSY and CDR2 is SAAADI. The CDR3 has 15 amino acids. The CDR3 is CASSNRDSGANVLTF. In DNA form, the CDR3 reads TGCGCCAGCAGTAACAGGGACTCTGGGGCCAACGTCCTGACTTTC.

This chain uses TRBV20-1 with TRBJ2-7; D perhaps matches TRBD1 (6 bases). V shed 6 bases and J shed 0 bases, with 15 bases lying between them. The CDR3 totals 14 residues. The germline V gene encodes CDR1 DFQATT and CDR2 SNEGSKA (reference sequence). The CDR3 coding sequence is TGCAGTGCCATAAACAGGGTATTCTCCTACGAGCAGTACTTC. Translated, it gives CSAINRVFSYEQYF.

The chain combines TRBV24-1 with TRBJ2-7; 11 nucleotides agree with TRBD2. The CDR3 sequence is 15 residues long. Germline lookup yields CDR1 KGHDR and CDR2 SFDVKD. With V trimmed by 4 bases and J by 4 bases, 5 bases remained unmatched. Here the CDR3 DNA reads TGTGCCACCAGTGACTCTCGGACTAGCGGGTACGAGCAGTACTTC. It specifies CATSDSRTSGYEQYF.

The genes are TRBV20-1 and TRBJ2-7; TRBD1 is a possible D gene (6 bases). The CDR3 totals 14 residues. Germline V gives CDR1 DFQATT, CDR2 SNEGSKA (reference sequence). Trimming pared 3 bases from V and 2 bases from J, leaving 14 bases between. The CDR3 DNA sequence: TGCAGTGCTAGCCCCGGGACATTGACCTACGAGCAGTACTTC. Translated, it gives CSASPGTLTYEQYF.